The next 28 T cell receptor beta chains were all read from a single sample in a study of blood T cell repertoires in COVID-19. Sequencing used immunoSEQ multiplex PCR; TCRdb keeps in-frame clones, though not all of them. The data show some 130,000 clones, with approximately 78% seen just once and over 9.5% held by the top ten. The sample was peripheral blood. These receptors were taken from a man in his sixties who had recovered from COVID-19.

The V gene is TRBV7-2, the J gene TRBJ1-5, with 10 bases that match TRBD1. CDR1 is SGHTA, CDR2 FQGNSA, per germline. V dropped 2 bases and J dropped 5; count of bases not matched to a gene: 3. The CDR3 has 15 amino acids. This chain's CDR3 is CASSLLGQGYQPQHF. DNA of the CDR3: TGTGCCAGCAGCTTATTGGGACAGGGGTATCAGCCCCAGCATTTT.

J is TRBJ1-2 and V is TRBV4-1; weak D call: TRBD1 (6 bases). The CDR3 length is 14 residues. Looked up from germline, CDR1 is MGHRA and CDR2 is YSYEKL. The V and J ends lost 0 bases and 7 bases respectively, with 12 bases between them. CDR3 in DNA: TGCGCCAGCAGCCAAGAGTGGACAGTCAGTGGCTACACCTTC. Residues: CASSQEWTVSGYTF.

This clone was observed a handful of times. The chain uses TRBV3-1 (or the pseudogene TRBV3-2) and TRBJ1-2; no definite D call. From germline, CDR1 is LGHDT and CDR2 YNNKEL (reference sequence). This CDR3 has 12 amino acids. The germline V and J ends were trimmed by 1 base and 4 bases, with 4 bases remaining between them. CDR3 bases: TGTGCCAGCAGCCAAGTGGCCTATGGCTACACCTTC. This translates into CASSQVAYGYTF.

This rearrangement joins TRBV6-5 to TRBJ1-4; 8 bases fit TRBD1. V lost 4 bases to trimming and J lost 10 bases; unmatched junction nucleotides: 8. Germline V CDR1 and CDR2: MNHEY, SVGAGI. CDR3 length: 14 amino acids. In DNA, the CDR3 is TGTGCCAGCAGTTTCCGGACAGGGTCGGGAAAACTGTTTTTT. Translated, it gives CASSFRTGSGKLFF.

This chain joins TRBV5-6 and TRBJ1-5, with unresolved D. Germline loops: CDR1 SGHDT, CDR2 YYEEEE. The ends were cut back, 3 bases at V and 0 bases at J, with 4 bases in the middle. The CDR3 extends over 13 amino acids. CDR3 in DNA: TGTGCCAGCAGCTCGTATAGCAATCAGCCCCAGCATTTT. Protein: CASSSYSNQPQHF. The full variable domain, in which reference TRBV5-6 and TRBJ1-5 provide the parts outside the CDR3, is DAGVTQSPTHLIKTRGQQVTLRCSPKSGHDTVSWYQQALGQGPQFIFQYYEEEERQRGNFPDRFSGHQFPNYSSELNVNALLLGDSALYLCASSSYSNQPQHFGDGTRLSIL.

The chain combines TRBV19 with TRBJ1-5; 8 bases match TRBD1. V lost 4 bases, J lost 2 bases, and 4 bases stayed unmatched. CDR1 is LNHDA and CDR2 is SQIVND in the germline V gene (reference sequence). The CDR3 runs 15 residues. The CDR3 DNA reads TGTGCCAGTAGTACCCGGGGACAGGGCAATCAGCCCCAGCATTTT. It translates to CASSTRGQGNQPQHF.

The chain employs TRBV28 and TRBJ1-4, with D tentatively TRBD1 (5 bases). CDR3 length equals 12 residues. The V end was cut by 9 bases, the J end by 5 bases, with 10 bases between. In germline, CDR1 is MDHEN, CDR2 SYDVKM. The CDR3 coding sequence is TGTGCCAGTGGGGGGTTAAATGAAAAACTGTTTTTT. Residues: CASGGLNEKLFF.

J is TRBJ1-1 and V is TRBV9; 7 bases fit TRBD1. Germline CDR1 and CDR2: SGDLS and YYNGEE. The CDR3 runs to 15 residues. Trimming removed 0 bases from V and 4 bases from J; junction bases left unmatched: 6. The CDR3 nucleotides read TGTGCCAGCAGCGTAGAACCGGCAGGGGGCACTGAAGCTTTCTTT. Its protein product is CASSVEPAGGTEAFF.

The chain is built from TRBV4-1 and TRBJ2-7, with TRBD1 identical over 9 bases. J gave up 2 bases and V 4 bases, and 6 bases lay outside the gene matches. The germline gives CDR1 MGHRA, CDR2 YSYEKL. CDR3 length equals 15 residues. This CDR3 reads CASSPSRDRAYEQYF. CDR3 bases: TGCGCCAGCAGCCCGTCACGGGACAGGGCCTACGAGCAGTACTTC.

CDR3 DNA sequence: TGTGCCAGCAGCCCATCCGCAGGGTCCTACAATGAGCAGTTCTTC. Protein sequence: CASSPSAGSYNEQFF. The gene calls are TRBV7-2 and TRBJ2-1; D is perhaps TRBD1 (5 bases). Germline V gene data show CDR1 as SGHTA and CDR2 as FQGNSA. The length of the CDR3 is 15 residues. Between the trimmed V and J ends, which lost 5 bases and 1 base, there was a span of 12 bases.

This clone was seen just once. V usage is TRBV4-3 and J usage is TRBJ2-2; 8 bases are a match to TRBD1. J gave up 4 bases and V 3 bases, and 7 bases lay outside the gene matches. Germline CDR1 LGHNA, CDR2 YSLEER. The CDR3 totals 16 residues. The CDR3 sequence: CASSHGDRRRTGELFF. CDR3 DNA sequence: TGCGCCAGCAGCCATGGGGACAGGCGGCGCACCGGGGAGCTGTTTTTT.

The rearrangement joins TRBV2 to TRBJ2-7; TRBD2 agrees at 11 bases. This CDR3 contains 14 residues. The V gene's germline CDR1 is SNHLY and CDR2 FYNNEI. Trimming cost V 4 bases and J 1 base; bases outside gene matches: 0. The DNA of the CDR3 is TGTGCCAGCAGTGCTAGCGGGGGGTCCTACGAGCAGTACTTC. This codes for CASSASGGSYEQYF.

The chain recombines TRBV5-1 with TRBJ2-1, with 15 bases matching TRBD2. The CDR3 covers 17 residues. Unmatched junction bases numbered 7, after V lost 0 bases and J lost 9 bases. In germline, CDR1 is SGHRS, CDR2 YFSETQ. CDR3 sequence reads: CASSLGTSGGALAEQFF. The CDR3 nucleotides are TGCGCCAGCAGCTTGGGGACTAGCGGGGGGGCGCTCGCTGAGCAGTTCTTC.

The V gene is TRBV5-4, the J gene TRBJ2-2; possible D gene TRBD2, 6 bases. The V gene lost 4 bases and the J gene lost 4 bases, with 14 bases spanning the gap. From germline, CDR1 is SGHNT and CDR2 YYREEE (reference sequence). This CDR3 contains 15 residues. The CDR3 sequence is CASSPGLGSTGELFF. The CDR3 DNA reads TGTGCCAGCAGCCCGGGACTTGGGAGCACCGGGGAGCTGTTTTTT.

The genes are TRBV11-2 and TRBJ1-2; no definite D call. CDR1 SGHAT and CDR2 FQNNGV come from the germline V gene. Trimming removed 4 bases from V and 4 bases from J, with 13 bases in between. The CDR3 consists of 14 residues. The DNA for the CDR3 is TGTGCCAGCAGCTACCGGAGCCCGGCCTATGGCTACACCTTC. Its protein is CASSYRSPAYGYTF.

This clone was picked up a small number of times. The chain recombines TRBV24-1 with TRBJ1-5; no definite D call. The CDR3 is 16 amino acids. The germline gives CDR1 KGHDR, CDR2 SFDVKD. V was clipped by 4 bases and J by 3 bases, with 15 bases between them. The CDR3: CATSETTPRANQPQHF. CDR3 sequence (DNA): TGTGCCACCAGTGAAACGACACCGCGCGCCAATCAGCCCCAGCATTTT.

The V and J genes are TRBV6-6 and TRBJ1-1; 7 bases match TRBD1. The CDR3 extends over 14 amino acids. The V gene end was trimmed by 8 bases and the J gene end by 0 bases; junction bases not matched to a gene: 6. Germline values: CDR1 MNHNY, CDR2 SVGAGI (reference sequence). CDR3 sequence: CASSVDRVNTEAFF. DNA of the CDR3: TGTGCCAGCTCGGTCGACAGGGTGAACACTGAAGCTTTCTTT.

The chain employs TRBV7-3 and TRBJ2-7, with D possibly matching TRBD1 (5 bases). The germline V gene has CDR1 SGHTA and CDR2 FQGTGA. Trimming removed 1 base from V and 4 bases from J, with 11 bases in between. This CDR3 spans 14 amino acids. The DNA for the CDR3 is TGTGCCAGCAGCTTAAATGGTCAGGGATACGAGCAGTACTTC. This codes for CASSLNGQGYEQYF.

The chain has TRBV19 and TRBJ2-2, with 9 positions matching TRBD1. J was trimmed by 7 bases and V by 5 bases; bases with no gene match: 11. The CDR3 is made up of 16 amino acids. The germline V gene encodes CDR1 LNHDA and CDR2 SQIVND (reference sequence). CDR3 sequence: CASSANRGLGVGELFF. Here the CDR3 DNA reads TGTGCCAGTAGTGCCAACAGGGGGCTGGGGGTCGGGGAGCTGTTTTTT.

V and J are TRBV4-1 and TRBJ2-5; 7 nucleotides align to TRBD1. CDR3 length: 14 residues. J was trimmed by 5 bases and V by 4 bases; bases with no gene match: 7. Germline-derived CDR1 and CDR2 are MGHRA and YSYEKL. The CDR3 DNA reads as TGCGCCAGCAGCCCCGGGCAGGGGGTTGAGACCCAGTACTTC. It specifies CASSPGQGVETQYF.

V is TRBV7-8 and J is TRBJ1-2; 9 bases are a match to TRBD1. The V gene end was trimmed by 5 bases and the J gene end by 8 bases; junction bases not matched to a gene: 9. This CDR3 spans 14 amino acids. CDR1 SGHVS and CDR2 FQNEAQ come from the germline V gene. In DNA form, the CDR3 reads TGTGCCAGCAGCCGAGGGGACAGGGCAGGAGGCTACACCTTC. Its translation is CASSRGDRAGGYTF. Looking up the rest from reference TRBV7-8 and TRBJ1-2 gives the full variable domain: GAGVSQSPRYKVAKRGQDVALRCDPISGHVSLFWYQQALGQGPEFLTYFQNEAQLDKSGLPSDRFFAERPEGSVSTLKIQRTQQEDSAVYLCASSRGDRAGGYTFGSGTRLTVV.

The chain uses TRBV7-2 and TRBJ1-5; D is uncertain. The CDR3 is 13 residues long. CDR1 is SGHTA and CDR2 is FQGNSA in the germline V gene. V lost 4 bases and J lost 6, with 10 bases in between. The CDR3 is CASSSGGGQPQHF. CDR3 DNA sequence: TGTGCCAGCAGCTCGGGTGGCGGTCAGCCCCAGCATTTT.

The chain joins TRBV10-1 to TRBJ1-2; 9 nucleotides agree with TRBD1. The trim removed 3 bases at V and 7 bases at J, leaving 9 bases unmatched. From germline, CDR1 is WNHNN and CDR2 SYGVQD (reference sequence). The CDR3 is 15 amino acids. CDR3 nucleotide sequence: TGCGCCAGCAGTGACCGGGGACAGGGAGCTGCTGGCTACACCTTC. This translates into CASSDRGQGAAGYTF.

This clone was seen just once. The chain combines TRBV6-5 with TRBJ2-2, with D perhaps TRBD2 (6 bases). The CDR3 is 15 residues long. Trimming took off 8 bases at V and 5 bases at J, with 18 bases between the two ends. Germline V gene sequence: CDR1 MNHEY, CDR2 SVGAGI. The CDR3 is CASRRGTGQTGELFF. CDR3 in DNA: TGTGCCAGCCGCCGCGGGACTGGCCAAACCGGGGAGCTGTTTTTT.

V and J are TRBV19 and TRBJ2-1; D gene uncertain. Trimming cost V 3 bases and J 2 bases, with 17 bases left between them. Germline lookup yields CDR1 LNHDA and CDR2 SQIVND (reference sequence). The CDR3 extends over 17 amino acids. CDR3 sequence reads: CASSISRGLKPYNEQFF. Here the CDR3 DNA reads TGTGCCAGTAGTATTTCGCGCGGCTTAAAGCCCTACAATGAGCAGTTCTTC.

V is TRBV11-2 and J is TRBJ1-1; D call uncertain. V was shortened by 1 base and J by 1 base, with 4 bases between the two germline ends. CDR3 size: 13 residues. Germline lookup yields CDR1 SGHAT and CDR2 FQNNGV. CDR3 bases: TGTGCCAGCAGCTTAGTCGGGAACACTGAAGCTTTCTTT. It encodes CASSLVGNTEAFF. The full variable domain, its missing parts supplied by reference TRBV11-2 and TRBJ1-1, is EAGVAQSPRYKIIEKRQSVAFWCNPISGHATLYWYQQILGQGPKLLIQFQNNGVVDDSQLPKDRFSAERLKGVDSTLKIQPAKLEDSAVYLCASSLVGNTEAFFGQGTRLTVV.

The rearrangement uses TRBV28 and TRBJ1-2, with a tentative D call TRBD1 (6 bases). Per the germline V gene, CDR1 is MDHEN and CDR2 is SYDVKM. V was trimmed by 5 bases and J by 6 bases, leaving 16 bases between them. The CDR3 is 14 residues long. This CDR3 reads CASSPPQGHDGYTF. CDR3 nucleotide sequence: TGTGCCAGCAGTCCGCCCCAGGGGCATGATGGCTACACCTTC.

This clone was detected only once. The chain couples TRBV7-2 to TRBJ2-2; 10 nucleotides agree with TRBD2. After removal of 5 bases from V and 5 bases from J, the junction contained 5 bases not matched to a gene. The CDR3 loop spans 15 amino acids. Germline V gene lookup returns CDR1 SGHTA and CDR2 FQGNSA. For the CDR3, the DNA is TGTGCCAGCAGCATAACTAGCGGGGTAACCGGGGAGCTGTTTTTT. It specifies CASSITSGVTGELFF.